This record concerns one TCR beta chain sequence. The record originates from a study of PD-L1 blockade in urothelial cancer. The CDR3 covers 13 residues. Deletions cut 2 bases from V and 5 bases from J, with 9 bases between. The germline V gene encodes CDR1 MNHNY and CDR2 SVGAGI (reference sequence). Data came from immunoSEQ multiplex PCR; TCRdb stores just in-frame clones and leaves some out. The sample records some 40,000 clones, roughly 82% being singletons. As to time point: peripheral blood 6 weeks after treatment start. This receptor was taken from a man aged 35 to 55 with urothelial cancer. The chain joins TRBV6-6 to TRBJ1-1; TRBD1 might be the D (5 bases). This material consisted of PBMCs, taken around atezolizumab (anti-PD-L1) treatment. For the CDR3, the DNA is TGTGCCAGCAGTTACGCAGGGAAGACTGAAGCTTTCTTT. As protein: CASSYAGKTEAFF.